The entry below gives a single TCR beta chain sequence along with its context. What this receptor recognizes is not known. Base quality data are lacking; no much larger clone is found one base away. Other DNA variants within this sample encode the same CDR3. This specimen comes from a study of beta chain features in type 1 diabetes (dated by TCRdb to 2016 to 2018). Broadly, across the study: Mean age, gender distribution, total cell number and subset yield did not differ between patients and healthy donors. In the study, recently diagnosed type 1 diabetes patients and matched healthy donors were compared on the TCRB repertoires of their sorted circulating CD4+ T cell subsets. Naive and central memory subsets were obtained from all 30 or so donors, but regulatory and stem cell-like memory subsets were isolated from only 8 patients and 8 healthy donors. A total of under 140,000,000 sorted cells were examined across all samples, and the number of cells per subset was strongly correlated with RNA yield.

The study at large found these results: Fewer insertions and more nucleotide deletions at VDJ recombination sites were observed in patients with type 1 diabetes, implying thymic rearrangement abnormalities. Type 1 diabetes patients showed a moderate but significant shortening of TCRB CDR3 length in all four CD4+ subsets. The naive, central memory and regulatory TCRB repertoires appeared to resemble one another more closely among patients than among healthy donors. Shorter templates might have been favored by PCR, but patient and control samples were amplified and corrected together, so both groups would have been affected equally by any skew. Because the HLA sub-analyses included only small numbers of individuals, any influence of HLA type on TCRB rearrangement was left unresolved. Because cDNA was sequenced instead of genomic DNA, highly expressing activated cells could be over-represented, though the groups showed no difference in activation or CD3 levels.

The entire isolated RNA was reverse transcribed using the High Capacity cDNA Reverse Transcription Kit, and thus expressed TCRB transcripts were sequenced. Naive, central memory and regulatory T cell samples underwent deep immunoSEQ sequencing, averaging about 3.57 million total reads per sample. Sorted cells were lysed in RLT buffer, and RNA was extracted using DNase-treated RNeasy Micro or Mini kits according to cell number. To prevent cross-contamination, every cell subset was processed on its own, while patient and healthy donor samples were processed together. Using the immunoSEQ multiplex PCR, TCRB sequences were amplified from cDNA into 87-bp fragments spanning the CDR3 region. Sequencing of the amplicons was performed on the Illumina HiSeq platform. The authors' pipeline ran thus. Synthetic template baselines were used to correct PCR bias computationally, reads within Hamming distance 2 were collapsed together, and singletons that could not be merged were discarded. Reads were aligned against IMGT so that V, D and J genes, CDR3 length and insertions or deletions at six rearrangement sites could be assigned. Within each subset, clonotype counts were normalized to the number of sorted cells before true diversity and Gini coefficients were calculated with the tcR R package. The overlap coefficient, calculated on TCRB nucleotide sequences, was used to quantify repertoire sharing. Out-of-frame TCRB sequences from naive cells were analyzed to stand in for the pre-selection repertoire. In its TCRdb copy, this immuneACCESS table keeps in-frame sequences only and misses some clones. Where compared with another copy, unresolved V genes explain less than half of these, and the others have no known cause. The DNA gave D and trimming, while V, J and clone size come from that table. The sample yields about 230,000 clones; roughly 16% were counted once. About 0.092% of the sample is in the top ten clones.

Trimmed from V: 4 bases; trimmed from J: 4 bases; junction bases lacking a gene match: 0. The CDR3 has 12 amino acids, counting the end cysteine and phenylalanine. Only CDR3 DNA is held: 36 bases, read in frame from base 1. Taken from the germline V gene, the CDR1 and CDR2 loops are SQVTM and ANQGSEA. Each donor gave one peripheral blood draw, averaging roughly 0.11 L, which was collected into heparinised tubes. A BD FACSAria II was used to sort naive, central memory, regulatory and stem cell-like memory CD4+ T cells with a panel that included CD45RO, CCR7, CD25, CD127, CD95 and CD27. Every sorted population had a purity above 98%. PBMCs were isolated immediately by Lymphoprep density gradient centrifugation and stained directly without culture. So that batch effects would be minimized, each experiment stained and sorted samples in pairs, pairing one healthy donor with one patient.

The receptor was isolated from a man aged 30-40 years with type 1 diabetes. Recombination joined TRBV29-1 with TRBJ1-4, with TRBD1 matching 7 junction bases. The sample consisted of naive CD4+ T cells from blood. Reading the label with the study, this specimen's cell subset or site is: true naive CD4+ T cells. The sequence in DNA is TGCAGCGTTGGACAGGGTAATGAAAAACTGTTTTTT. Its protein is CSVGQGNEKLFF.